This T cell receptor beta chain was sequenced for a study of Tregs in tolerant kidney transplant recipients. Points from the study as a whole: Biological reproducibility was not directly addressed in this study. Few patients were studied, so findings need validation in larger groups. The most relevant donor-specific Treg TCRbeta repertoire apparently came from expansion with activated donor B cells.

The repertoire was sequenced with immunoSEQ multiplex PCR; TCRdb's copy has only in-frame clones and lacks some. The repertoire has 75,000 to 100,000 clones, 90% to 95% of them found once; the top ten carry roughly 5%. As for this clone: Its specificity is unknown.

Unstimulated regulatory T cells (CD4+CD25+CD127-), CD4+CD25- non-regulatory cells, CD4 and CD8 cells were FACS-sorted from thawed PBMCs. Sequencing was carried out using CD8+ T cells from blood. This receptor was identified in a human donor in good health.

CDR3: CASSQAHRYEQYF. DNA for the CDR3: TGCGCCAGCAGCCAAGCGCATCGGTACGAGCAGTACTTC. This sequence joins TRBV4-1 and TRBJ2-7; D is uncertain. The CDR3 has 13 amino acids. V gave up 1 base and J gave up 4 bases, with 8 bases separating them. The germline V gene encodes CDR1 MGHRA and CDR2 YSYEKL.